Listed below are T cell receptor beta chains from one sample, sequenced in a study of glioma-infiltrating T cells after dendritic cell vaccination. TCRdb's copy holds only in-frame clones and misses some; the assay was immunoSEQ multiplex PCR. The table lists about 50,000 clones, around 91% of them singletons. The sequencing used blood, collected after dendritic cell vaccination. Every receptor here comes from a human donor with glioblastoma. CDR3s leave out the opening cysteine and the closing phenylalanine or tryptophan. The order of the fields is V gene, clone size, J gene, CDR3 protein. Part of the rows lack a size; the others show once, few, many or a class for expanded clones.

V: TRBV18; size: NA; J: TRBJ1-2; CDR3: ASSPGWDRNYGYT
V: TRBV5-4; size: NA; J: TRBJ1-1; CDR3: ASSLGTGPNTEAF
V: TRBV10-3; size: NA; J: TRBJ1-1; CDR3: AIRPTDKNTEAF
V: TRBV6-1; size: once; J: TRBJ2-3; CDR3: ASRLASSADTQY
V: TRBV18; size: NA; J: TRBJ2-2; CDR3: ASSSKGSGELF
V: TRBV12-5; size: NA; J: TRBJ2-1; CDR3: ASGSGTEYNEQF
V: TRBV6-6; size: NA; J: TRBJ1-2; CDR3: ASSYSPTNYGYT
V: TRBV10-3; size: NA; J: TRBJ2-4; CDR3: AISDRTKNIQY
V: TRBV19; size: once; J: TRBJ2-1; CDR3: ASSQRETVNEQF
V: TRBV9; size: once; J: TRBJ1-2; CDR3: ASSAGQDRRMGGYT
V: TRBV7-2; size: NA; J: TRBJ2-3; CDR3: ASIQGQGGLDTQY
V: TRBV10-3; size: NA; J: TRBJ2-2; CDR3: AITGTGGTGELF
V: TRBV28; size: NA; J: TRBJ2-6; CDR3: ASSLTGDSGANVLT
V: TRBV4-2; size: NA; J: TRBJ2-3; CDR3: ASSLVSSGTTDTQY
V: TRBV5-5; size: NA; J: TRBJ2-1; CDR3: ASSPASTFTPFEAYNEQF
V: TRBV7-2; size: NA; J: TRBJ2-1; CDR3: ASSLGGVVSYNEQF
V: TRBV7-7; size: NA; J: TRBJ2-1; CDR3: ASSLSVGTNNEQF
V: TRBV10-3; size: once; J: TRBJ2-6; CDR3: ATTGQTTRSGANVLT
V: TRBV7-8; size: NA; J: TRBJ1-3; CDR3: ASSLVSGSTGNTIY
V: TRBV7-8; size: NA; J: TRBJ2-3; CDR3: ASSSLAANPTDTQY
V: TRBV19; size: NA; J: TRBJ2-7; CDR3: ASKPQASGSYEQY
V: TRBV28; size: NA; J: TRBJ2-1; CDR3: ASSSRRGGGHNEQF
V: TRBV18; size: NA; J: TRBJ2-4; CDR3: ASSPPQGMKNIQY
V: TRBV6-1; size: NA; J: TRBJ1-3; CDR3: ASRDLGTGNTIY
V: TRBV10-3; size: NA; J: TRBJ1-1; CDR3: AISRQGSNTEAF
V: TRBV28; size: NA; J: TRBJ1-4; CDR3: ASRPFGTGAEKLF
V: TRBV6-1; size: few; J: TRBJ2-7; CDR3: ASSPGTGRYEQY
V: TRBV19; size: once; J: TRBJ2-1; CDR3: ASSTYSGSSEQF
V: TRBV14; size: NA; J: TRBJ2-5; CDR3: ASSQWGTGGRETQY
V: TRBV5-1; size: NA; J: TRBJ2-1; CDR3: ASSLDGSSYNEQF
V: TRBV9; size: NA; J: TRBJ2-1; CDR3: ASSVDDRRFPNEQF
V: TRBV19; size: NA; J: TRBJ2-1; CDR3: ASSQGLVTVAEQF
V: TRBV10-3; size: few; J: TRBJ2-1; CDR3: AITSSGYNEQF
V: TRBV19; size: NA; J: TRBJ1-2; CDR3: ATQEQGTLNYGYT
V: TRBV25-1; size: NA; J: TRBJ1-3; CDR3: ASSVASGNTIY
V: TRBV5-1; size: NA; J: TRBJ1-4; CDR3: ASSSQPNEKLF
V: TRBV10-3; size: NA; J: TRBJ2-4; CDR3: AISDGRQGHSKNIQY
V: TRBV27; size: NA; J: TRBJ1-1; CDR3: ASSLDLNKNTEAF
V: TRBV7-2; size: NA; J: TRBJ2-1; CDR3: ASGQGYNEQF
V: TRBV4-2; size: NA; J: TRBJ2-1; CDR3: ASSQDRSSYNEQF
V: TRBV19; size: NA; J: TRBJ2-4; CDR3: ASSRAGGRGAKNIQY
V: TRBV2; size: NA; J: TRBJ2-5; CDR3: ASSEASPRETQY
V: TRBV7-9; size: NA; J: TRBJ2-4; CDR3: ASSLNSGTGAD
V: TRBV7-2; size: NA; J: TRBJ2-5; CDR3: ASNPGGSETQY